The 5 T cell receptor beta chains given below trace back to one sample, sequenced in a study of blood T cells in healthy people across ages. Combining a sample-barcoded 5' primer with a J-beta primer mix, a second PCR ran for roughly 7 to 11 cycles. MiXCR, run by TCRdb on the 5' RACE reads, gives a single entry per CDR3 protein. Here the sample spans 550,000 to 600,000 distinct CDR3 sequences, 27% being singletons. The sequencing sample was made of blood. All receptors come from a woman aged 65 to 85 in good health.

The chain joins TRBV7-2 to TRBJ2-3; 9 bases map to TRBD1. CDR3 length: 16 amino acids. Germline CDR1 and CDR2: SGHTA and FQGNSA. V lost 1 base, J lost 2 bases, and 4 bases stayed unmatched. The CDR3 DNA reads as TGTGCCAGCAGCTTAGGCTGGGACAGGGTCACAGATACGCAGTATTTT. This gives the protein CASSLGWDRVTDTQYF.

The V gene is TRBV29-1, the J gene TRBJ1-1, with D unclear. Between the trimmed V and J ends, which lost 6 bases and 8 bases, there was a span of 19 bases. Per the germline V gene, CDR1 is SQVTM and CDR2 is ANQGSEA. The CDR3 extends over 13 amino acids. This CDR3 is CSVDLQRRGEAFF. The CDR3 DNA reads as TGCAGCGTCGATCTCCAGCGGCGGGGAGAAGCTTTCTTT.

The V gene is TRBV7-2, the J gene TRBJ1-4; D unresolved. The CDR3 contains 14 residues. Germline loops: CDR1 SGHTA, CDR2 FQGNSA. Deletions cut 2 bases from V and 5 bases from J, with 9 bases between. The CDR3 DNA reads as TGTGCCAGCAGCTTAACAGCCTTCAATGAAAAACTGTTTTTT. This sequence encodes CASSLTAFNEKLFF.

In this sample, this clonotype turned up many times. V and J are TRBV9 and TRBJ1-1; TRBD1 matches at 7 bases. Germline V gene sequence: CDR1 SGDLS, CDR2 YYNGEE. V dropped 4 bases and J dropped 1; count of bases not matched to a gene: 4. CDR3 length: 14 amino acids. DNA of the CDR3: TGTGCCAGCAGCCCCAGGGACAGGAACACTGAAGCTTTCTTT. It yields the protein CASSPRDRNTEAFF.

The chain employs TRBV20-1 and TRBJ2-5, with 9 bases identical to TRBD1. The CDR3 is 12 amino acids. Germline assignment: CDR1 DFQATT and CDR2 SNEGSKA (reference sequence). Losses at the gene ends were 4 bases for V and 4 bases for J; bases not matched to a gene: 1. The CDR3 region has the DNA TGCAGTGCTAAGACAGGGGGAGAGACCCAGTACTTC. Translating gives CSAKTGGETQYF.